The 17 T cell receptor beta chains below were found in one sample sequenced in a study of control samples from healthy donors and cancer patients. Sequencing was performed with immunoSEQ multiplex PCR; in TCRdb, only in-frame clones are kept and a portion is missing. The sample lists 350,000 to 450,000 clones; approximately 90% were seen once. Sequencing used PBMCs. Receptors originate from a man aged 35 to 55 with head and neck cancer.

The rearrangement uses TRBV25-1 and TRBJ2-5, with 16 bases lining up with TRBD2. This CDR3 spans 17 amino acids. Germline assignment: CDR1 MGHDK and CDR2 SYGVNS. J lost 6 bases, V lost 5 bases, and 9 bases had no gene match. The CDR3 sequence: CASSNLGTSGGEKTQYF. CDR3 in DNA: TGTGCCAGCAGTAACCTCGGGACTAGCGGGGGGGAGAAGACCCAGTACTTC.

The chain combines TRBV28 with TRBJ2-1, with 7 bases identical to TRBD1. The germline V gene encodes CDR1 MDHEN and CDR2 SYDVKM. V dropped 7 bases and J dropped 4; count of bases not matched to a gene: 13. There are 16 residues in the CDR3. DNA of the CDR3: TGTGCCAGCAAAACCGTCGTACGGGACAGATACAATGAGCAGTTCTTC. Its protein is CASKTVVRDRYNEQFF.

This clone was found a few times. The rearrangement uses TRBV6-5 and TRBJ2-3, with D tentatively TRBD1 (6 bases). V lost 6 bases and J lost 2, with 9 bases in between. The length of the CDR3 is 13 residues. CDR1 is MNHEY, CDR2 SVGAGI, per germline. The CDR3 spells CASRDSDTDTQYF. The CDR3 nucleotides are TGTGCCAGCAGGGACAGTGACACAGATACGCAGTATTTT.

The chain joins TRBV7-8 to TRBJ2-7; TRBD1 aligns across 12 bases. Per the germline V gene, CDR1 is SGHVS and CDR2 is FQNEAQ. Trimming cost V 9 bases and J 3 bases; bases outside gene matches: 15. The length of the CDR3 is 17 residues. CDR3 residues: CASIITGTGGYGYEQYF. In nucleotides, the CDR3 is TGTGCCAGTATAATCACCGGGACAGGGGGCTACGGCTACGAGCAGTACTTC.

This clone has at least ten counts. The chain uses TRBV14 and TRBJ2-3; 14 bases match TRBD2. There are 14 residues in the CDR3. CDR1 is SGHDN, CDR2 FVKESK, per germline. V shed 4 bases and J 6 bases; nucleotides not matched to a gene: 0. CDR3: CASSRTSGGDTQYF. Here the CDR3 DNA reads TGTGCCAGCAGCCGGACTAGCGGGGGGGATACGCAGTATTTT.

DNA for the CDR3: TGTGCCAGCAGCTTGGGGGCCAGCACAGATACGCAGTATTTT. This gives the protein CASSLGASTDTQYF. The V call is TRBV7-9, the J call TRBJ2-3; possibly TRBD1 for D (6 bases). This CDR3 is 14 amino acids long. With 3 bases removed from V and 0 bases from J, the gap between germline ends came to 7 bases. CDR1 SEHNR and CDR2 FQNEAQ come from the germline V gene (reference sequence).

CDR3 nucleotide sequence: TGCGCCAGCAGCTTGGTTGGGTTCACAGATACGCAGTATTTT. The encoded protein is CASSLVGFTDTQYF. This chain uses TRBV5-1 with TRBJ2-3; D is unclear. Trimming removed 0 bases at V and 2 bases at J, with 7 bases between. Germline V gene sequence: CDR1 SGHRS, CDR2 YFSETQ. The CDR3 sequence is 14 residues long.

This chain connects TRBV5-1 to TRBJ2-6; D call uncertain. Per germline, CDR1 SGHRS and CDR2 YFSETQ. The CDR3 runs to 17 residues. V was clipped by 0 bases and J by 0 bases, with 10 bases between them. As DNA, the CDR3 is TGCGCCAGCAGCTTGGCCGGTCAGCTCTCTGGGGCCAACGTCCTGACTTTC. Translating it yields CASSLAGQLSGANVLTF.

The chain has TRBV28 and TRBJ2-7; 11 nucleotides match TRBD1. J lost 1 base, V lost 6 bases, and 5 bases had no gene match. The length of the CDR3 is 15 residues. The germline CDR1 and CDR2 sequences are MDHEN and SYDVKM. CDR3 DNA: TGTGCCAGCAGGCACGGGACAGGGGGGTCCTACGAGCAGTACTTC. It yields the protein CASRHGTGGSYEQYF.

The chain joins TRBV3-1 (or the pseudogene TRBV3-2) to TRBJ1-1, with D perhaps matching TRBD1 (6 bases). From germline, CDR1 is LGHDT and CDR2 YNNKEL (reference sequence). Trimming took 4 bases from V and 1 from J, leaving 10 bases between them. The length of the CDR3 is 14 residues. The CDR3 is CASSRQGKNTEAFF. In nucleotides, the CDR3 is TGTGCCAGCAGCCGGCAGGGGAAGAACACTGAAGCTTTCTTT.

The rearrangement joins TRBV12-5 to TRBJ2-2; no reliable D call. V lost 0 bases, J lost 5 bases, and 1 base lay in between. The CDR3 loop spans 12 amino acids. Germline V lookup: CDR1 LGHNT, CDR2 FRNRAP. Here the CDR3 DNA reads TGTGCTAGTGGTTTGGTAACCGGGGAGCTGTTTTTT. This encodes CASGLVTGELFF. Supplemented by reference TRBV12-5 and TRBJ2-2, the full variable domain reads DARVTQTPRHKVTEMGQEVTMRCQPILGHNTVFWYRQTMMQGLELLAYFRNRAPLDDSGMPKDRFSAEMPDATLATLKIQPSEPRDSAVYFCASGLVTGELFFGEGSRLTVL.

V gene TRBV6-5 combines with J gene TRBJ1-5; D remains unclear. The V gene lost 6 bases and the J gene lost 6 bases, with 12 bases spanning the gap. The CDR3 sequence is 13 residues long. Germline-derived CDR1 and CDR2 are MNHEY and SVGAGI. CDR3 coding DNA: TGTGCCAGCAGGTTACAGTTAGGTCAGCCCCAGCATTTT. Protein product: CASRLQLGQPQHF.

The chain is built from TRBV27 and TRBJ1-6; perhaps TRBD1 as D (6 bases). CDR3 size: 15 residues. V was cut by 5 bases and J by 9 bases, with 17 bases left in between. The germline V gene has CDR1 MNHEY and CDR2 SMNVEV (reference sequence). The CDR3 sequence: CASSHSGTSPSPLHF. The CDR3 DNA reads TGTGCCAGCAGTCACTCCGGGACATCGCCTTCACCCCTCCACTTT.

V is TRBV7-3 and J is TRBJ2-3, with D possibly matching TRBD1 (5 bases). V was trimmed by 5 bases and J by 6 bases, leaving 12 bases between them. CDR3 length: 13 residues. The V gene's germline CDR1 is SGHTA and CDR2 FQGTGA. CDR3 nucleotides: TGTGCCAGCAGCGCCGCAGGGCCGGATACGCAGTATTTT. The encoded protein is CASSAAGPDTQYF.

CDR3 sequence: CASSRWTGDGEQYF. For the CDR3, the DNA is TGTGCCAGCAGCCGCTGGACAGGGGACGGAGAGCAGTACTTC. The chain employs TRBV3-1 (or the pseudogene TRBV3-2) and TRBJ2-7; the match to TRBD1 covers 9 bases. CDR1 is LGHDT, CDR2 YNNKEL, per germline (reference sequence). The CDR3 totals 14 residues. Trimming took 4 bases from V and 7 from J; bases not matched to a gene: 8.

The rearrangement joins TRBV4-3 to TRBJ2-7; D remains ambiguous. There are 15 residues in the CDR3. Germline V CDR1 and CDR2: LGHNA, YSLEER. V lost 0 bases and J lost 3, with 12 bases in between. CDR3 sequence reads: CASSQEGKGNYEQYF. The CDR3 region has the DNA TGCGCCAGCAGCCAAGAAGGGAAGGGCAACTACGAGCAGTACTTC.

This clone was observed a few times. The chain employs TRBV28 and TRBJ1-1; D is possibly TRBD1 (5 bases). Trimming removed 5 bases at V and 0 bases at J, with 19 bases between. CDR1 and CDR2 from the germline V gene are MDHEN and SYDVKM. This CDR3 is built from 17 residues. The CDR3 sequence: CASSPRGSRPMNTEAFF. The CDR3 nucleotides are TGTGCCAGCAGTCCGCGGGGGAGCCGGCCCATGAACACTGAAGCTTTCTTT.